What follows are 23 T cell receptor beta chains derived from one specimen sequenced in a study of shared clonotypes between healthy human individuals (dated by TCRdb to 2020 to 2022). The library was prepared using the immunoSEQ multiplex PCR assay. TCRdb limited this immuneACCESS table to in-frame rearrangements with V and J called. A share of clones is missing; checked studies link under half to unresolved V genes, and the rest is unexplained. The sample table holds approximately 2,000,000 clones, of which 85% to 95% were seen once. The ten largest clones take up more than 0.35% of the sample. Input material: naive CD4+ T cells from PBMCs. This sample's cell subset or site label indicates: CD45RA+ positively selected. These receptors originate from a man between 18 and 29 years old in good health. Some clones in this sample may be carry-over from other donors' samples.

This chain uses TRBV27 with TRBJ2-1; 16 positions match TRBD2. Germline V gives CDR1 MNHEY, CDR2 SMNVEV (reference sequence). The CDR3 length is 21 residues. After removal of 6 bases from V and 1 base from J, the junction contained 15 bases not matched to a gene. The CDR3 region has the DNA TGTGCCAGCAGCCCAAGAACCGGGACTAGCGGGAGGGATAGTTCCTACAATGAGCAGTTCTTC. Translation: CASSPRTGTSGRDSSYNEQFF.

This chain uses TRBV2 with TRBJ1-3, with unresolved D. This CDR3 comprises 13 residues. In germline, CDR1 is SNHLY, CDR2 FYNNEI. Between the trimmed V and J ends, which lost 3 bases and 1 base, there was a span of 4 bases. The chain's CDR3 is CASSEWSGNTIYF. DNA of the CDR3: TGTGCCAGCAGTGAGTGGTCTGGAAACACCATATATTTT.

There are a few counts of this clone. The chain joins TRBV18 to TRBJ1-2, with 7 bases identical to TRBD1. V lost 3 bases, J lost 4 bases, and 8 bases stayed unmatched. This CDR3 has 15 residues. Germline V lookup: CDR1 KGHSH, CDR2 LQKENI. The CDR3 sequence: CASSPRGSESYGYTF. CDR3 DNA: TGTGCCAGCTCACCCAGGGGGAGTGAGTCCTATGGCTACACCTTC.

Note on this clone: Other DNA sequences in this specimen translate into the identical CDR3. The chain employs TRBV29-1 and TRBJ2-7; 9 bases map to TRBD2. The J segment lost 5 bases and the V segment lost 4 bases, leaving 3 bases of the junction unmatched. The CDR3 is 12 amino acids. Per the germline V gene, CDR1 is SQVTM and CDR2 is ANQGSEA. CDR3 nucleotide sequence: TGCAGCGTTGGCGGGAGGGCGGACGAGCAGTACTTC. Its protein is CSVGGRADEQYF.

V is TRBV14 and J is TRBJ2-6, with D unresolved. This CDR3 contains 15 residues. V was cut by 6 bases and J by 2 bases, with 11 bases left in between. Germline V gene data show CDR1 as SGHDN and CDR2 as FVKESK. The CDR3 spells CASRVHSPGANVLTF. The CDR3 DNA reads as TGTGCCAGCAGGGTCCATAGCCCTGGGGCCAACGTCCTGACTTTC.

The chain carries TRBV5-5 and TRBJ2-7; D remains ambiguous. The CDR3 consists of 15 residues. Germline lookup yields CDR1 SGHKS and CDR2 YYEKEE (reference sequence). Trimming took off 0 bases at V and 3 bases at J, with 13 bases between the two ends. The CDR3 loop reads CASSLDSRFIYEQYF. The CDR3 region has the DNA TGTGCCAGCAGCTTGGATAGCAGATTTATCTACGAGCAGTACTTC.

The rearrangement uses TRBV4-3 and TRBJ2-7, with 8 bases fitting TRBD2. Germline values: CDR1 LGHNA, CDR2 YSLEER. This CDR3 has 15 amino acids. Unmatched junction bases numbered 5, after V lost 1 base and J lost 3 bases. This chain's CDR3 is CASSQGVAGHYEQYF. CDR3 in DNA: TGCGCCAGCAGCCAAGGGGTAGCGGGGCACTACGAGCAGTACTTC.

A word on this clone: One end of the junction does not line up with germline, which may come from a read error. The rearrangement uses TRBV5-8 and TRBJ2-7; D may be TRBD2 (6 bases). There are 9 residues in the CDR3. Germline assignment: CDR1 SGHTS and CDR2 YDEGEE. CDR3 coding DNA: TGTGCCAGCTCCTCGGGGAGGCGATTC. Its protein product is CASSSGRRF.

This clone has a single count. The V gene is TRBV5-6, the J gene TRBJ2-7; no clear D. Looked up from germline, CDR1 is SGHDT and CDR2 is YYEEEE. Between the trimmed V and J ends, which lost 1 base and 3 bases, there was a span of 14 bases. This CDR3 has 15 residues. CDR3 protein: CASSLTGQAIYEQYF. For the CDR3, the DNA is TGTGCCAGCAGCTTGACCGGGCAGGCGATCTACGAGCAGTACTTC.

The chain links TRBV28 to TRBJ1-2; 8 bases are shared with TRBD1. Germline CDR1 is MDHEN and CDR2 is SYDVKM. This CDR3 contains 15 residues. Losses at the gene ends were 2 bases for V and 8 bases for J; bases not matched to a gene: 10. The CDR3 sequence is CASSLADRAFGGYTF. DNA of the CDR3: TGTGCCAGCAGTTTAGCGGACAGGGCATTTGGAGGCTACACCTTC.

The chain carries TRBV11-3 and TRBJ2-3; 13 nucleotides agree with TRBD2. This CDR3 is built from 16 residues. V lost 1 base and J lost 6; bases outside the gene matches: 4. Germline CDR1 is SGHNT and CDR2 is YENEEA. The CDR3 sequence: CASSLGGTSGIDTQYF. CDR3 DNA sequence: TGTGCCAGCAGCTTAGGCGGGACTAGCGGGATCGATACGCAGTATTTT.

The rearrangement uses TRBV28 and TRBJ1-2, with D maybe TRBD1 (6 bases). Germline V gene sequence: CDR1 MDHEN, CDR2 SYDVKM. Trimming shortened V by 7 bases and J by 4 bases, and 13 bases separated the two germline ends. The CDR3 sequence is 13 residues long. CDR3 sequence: CASTAGQLYGYTF. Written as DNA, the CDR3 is TGTGCCAGCACCGCCGGACAGCTCTATGGCTACACCTTC.

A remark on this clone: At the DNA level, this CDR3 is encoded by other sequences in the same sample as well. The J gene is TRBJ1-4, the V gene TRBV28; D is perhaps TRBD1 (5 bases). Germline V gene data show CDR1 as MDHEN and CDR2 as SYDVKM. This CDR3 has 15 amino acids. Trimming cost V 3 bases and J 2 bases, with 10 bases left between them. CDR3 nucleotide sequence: TGTGCCAGCAGTTTGGGCGGGACGACTAATGAAAAACTGTTTTTT. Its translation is CASSLGGTTNEKLFF.

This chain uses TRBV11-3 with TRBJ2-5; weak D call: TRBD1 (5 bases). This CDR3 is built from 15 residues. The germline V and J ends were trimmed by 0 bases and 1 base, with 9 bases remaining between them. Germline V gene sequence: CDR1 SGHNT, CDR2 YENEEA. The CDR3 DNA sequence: TGTGCCAGCAGCTTAGATCAGGGAACCCAAGAGACCCAGTACTTC. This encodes CASSLDQGTQETQYF.

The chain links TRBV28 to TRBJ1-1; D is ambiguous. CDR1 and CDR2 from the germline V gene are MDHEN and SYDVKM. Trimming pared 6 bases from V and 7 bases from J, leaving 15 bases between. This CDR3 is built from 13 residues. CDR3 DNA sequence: TGTGCCAGCAGATCGCCGGTCTGGATTGAAGCTTTCTTT. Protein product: CASRSPVWIEAFF.

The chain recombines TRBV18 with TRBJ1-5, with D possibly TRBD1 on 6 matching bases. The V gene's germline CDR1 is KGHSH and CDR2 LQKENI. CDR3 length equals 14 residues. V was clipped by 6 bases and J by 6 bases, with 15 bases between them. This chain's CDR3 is CASSEGGAGQPQHF. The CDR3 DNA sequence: TGTGCCAGCTCCGAGGGGGGGGCGGGTCAGCCCCAGCATTTT.

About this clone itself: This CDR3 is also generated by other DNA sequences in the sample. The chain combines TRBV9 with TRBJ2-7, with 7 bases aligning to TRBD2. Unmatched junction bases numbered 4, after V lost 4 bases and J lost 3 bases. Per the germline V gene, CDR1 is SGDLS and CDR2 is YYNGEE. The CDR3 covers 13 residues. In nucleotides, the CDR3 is TGTGCCAGCAGCAGACTAGCCGGCTACGAGCAGTACTTC. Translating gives CASSRLAGYEQYF.

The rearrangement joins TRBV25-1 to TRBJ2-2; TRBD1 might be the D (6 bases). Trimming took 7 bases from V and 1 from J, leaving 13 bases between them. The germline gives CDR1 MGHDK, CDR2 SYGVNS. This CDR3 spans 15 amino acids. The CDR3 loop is CASTPGQKNTGELFF. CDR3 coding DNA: TGTGCCAGCACCCCGGGACAAAAGAACACCGGGGAGCTGTTTTTT.

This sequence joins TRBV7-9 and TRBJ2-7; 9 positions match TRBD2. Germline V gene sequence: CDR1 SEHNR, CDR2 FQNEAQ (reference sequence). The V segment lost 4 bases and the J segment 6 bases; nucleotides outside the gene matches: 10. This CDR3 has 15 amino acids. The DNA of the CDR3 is TGTGCCAGCAGCTACCTCCCGGGACTAGCTGCCGAGCAGTACTTC. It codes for CASSYLPGLAAEQYF. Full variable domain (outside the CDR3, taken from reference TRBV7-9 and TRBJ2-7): DTGVSQNPRHKITKRGQNVTFRCDPISEHNRLYWYRQTLGQGPEFLTYFQNEAQLEKSRLLSDRFSAERPKGSFSTLEIQRTEQGDSAMYLCASSYLPGLAAEQYFGPGTRLTVT.

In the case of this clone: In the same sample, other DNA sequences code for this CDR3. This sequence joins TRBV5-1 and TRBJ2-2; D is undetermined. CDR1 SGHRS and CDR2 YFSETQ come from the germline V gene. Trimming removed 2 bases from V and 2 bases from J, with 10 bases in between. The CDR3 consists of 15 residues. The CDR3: CASSFGQLNTGELFF. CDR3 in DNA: TGCGCCAGCAGCTTTGGGCAGTTAAACACCGGGGAGCTGTTTTTT.

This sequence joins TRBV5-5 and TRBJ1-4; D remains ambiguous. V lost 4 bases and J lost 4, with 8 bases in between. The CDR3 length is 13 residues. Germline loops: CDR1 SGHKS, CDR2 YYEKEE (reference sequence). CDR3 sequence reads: CASSLGINEKLFF. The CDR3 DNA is TGTGCCAGCAGCCTGGGGATTAATGAAAAACTGTTTTTT. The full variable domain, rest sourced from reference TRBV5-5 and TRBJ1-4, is DAGVTQSPTHLIKTRGQQVTLRCSPISGHKSVSWYQQVLGQGPQFIFQYYEKEERGRGNFPDRFSARQFPNYSSELNVNALLLGDSALYLCASSLGINEKLFFGSGTQLSVL.

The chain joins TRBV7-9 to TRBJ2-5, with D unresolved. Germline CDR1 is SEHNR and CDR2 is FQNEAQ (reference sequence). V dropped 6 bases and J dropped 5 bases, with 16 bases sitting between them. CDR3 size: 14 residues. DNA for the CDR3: TGTGCCAGCAGTGCACTGATGGGTCAGGAGACCCAGTACTTC. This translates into CASSALMGQETQYF.

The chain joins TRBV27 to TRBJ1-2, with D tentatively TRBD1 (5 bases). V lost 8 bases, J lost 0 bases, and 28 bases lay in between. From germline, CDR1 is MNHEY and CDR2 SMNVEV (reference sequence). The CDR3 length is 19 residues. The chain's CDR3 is CASHHRPPYGGIANYGYTF. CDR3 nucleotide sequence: TGTGCCAGCCACCATCGACCCCCCTATGGGGGGATAGCTAACTATGGCTACACCTTC.